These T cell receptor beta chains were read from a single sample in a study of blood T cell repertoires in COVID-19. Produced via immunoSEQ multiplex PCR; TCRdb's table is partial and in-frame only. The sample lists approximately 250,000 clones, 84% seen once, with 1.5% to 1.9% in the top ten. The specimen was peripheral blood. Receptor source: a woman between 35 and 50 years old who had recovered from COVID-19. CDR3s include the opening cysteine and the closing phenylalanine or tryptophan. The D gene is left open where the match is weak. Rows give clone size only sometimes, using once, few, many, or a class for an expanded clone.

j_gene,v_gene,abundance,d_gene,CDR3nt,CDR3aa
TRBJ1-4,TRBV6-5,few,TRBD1,TGTGCCAGCAACCGGGGACAGGATAATGAAAAACTGTTTTTT,CASNRGQDNEKLFF
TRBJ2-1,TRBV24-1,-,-,TGTGCCACCCGCGCAGGGAAGAGCAATGAGCAGTTCTTC,CATRAGKSNEQFF
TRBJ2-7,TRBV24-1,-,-,TGTGCCACCAGTGCCCCCATACCCACAACCTTC,CATSAPIPTTF
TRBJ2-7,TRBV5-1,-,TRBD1,TGCGCCAGCAGCAGGGACAGGGAATACTACGAGCAGTACTTC,CASSRDREYYEQYF
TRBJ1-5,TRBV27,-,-,TGTGCCAGCAGACACCGGGGGGGGGATCAGCCCCAGCATTTT,CASRHRGGDQPQHF
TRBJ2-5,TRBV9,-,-,TGTGCCAGCAGCTCTAGTGGGGGGGCCTACCAAGAGACCCAGTACTTC,CASSSSGGAYQETQYF
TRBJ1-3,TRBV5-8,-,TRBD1,TGTGCCAGCAGCCAAGGACAGGTTTTCTCTGGAAACACCATATATTTT,CASSQGQVFSGNTIYF
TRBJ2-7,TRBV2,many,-,TGTGCCAGCAGTGACCACTCCTACGAGCAGTACTTC,CASSDHSYEQYF
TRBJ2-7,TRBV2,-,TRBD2,TGTGCCAGCAGTGAATCCCTAGGACTAGCGGGAACCTACGAGCAGTACTTC,CASSESLGLAGTYEQYF
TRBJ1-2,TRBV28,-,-,TGTGCCAGCAGTTTATTCGGTCAGACAAGTAGGGGAGGCTACACCTTC,CASSLFGQTSRGGYTF
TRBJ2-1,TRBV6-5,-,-,TGTGCCAGCAGCTCCTCCGGGTACAGGAACAATGAGCAGTTCTTC,CASSSSGYRNNEQFF
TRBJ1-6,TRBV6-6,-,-,TGTGCCAGCACTCGCGGGGGGGTTAGATCACCCCTCCACTTT,CASTRGGVRSPLHF
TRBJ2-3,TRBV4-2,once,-,TGTGCCAGCAGCCAAACCCAACGTCCTACTGGTGATACGCAGTATTTT,CASSQTQRPTGDTQYF
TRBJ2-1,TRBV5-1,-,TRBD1,TGCGCCAGCAGCTTGCAGGGGGCAGGGGATGAGCAGTTCTTC,CASSLQGAGDEQFF
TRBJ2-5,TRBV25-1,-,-,TGTGCCAGCAGTGTAGCTGGGCAAGAGACCCAGTACTTC,CASSVAGQETQYF
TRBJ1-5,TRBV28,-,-,TGTGCCAGCATCCGGGATGGGCCCCAGCATTTT,CASIRDGPQHF
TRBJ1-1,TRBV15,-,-,TGTGCCACCGGAGGACCACACGGGAACACTGAAGCTTTCTTT,CATGGPHGNTEAFF
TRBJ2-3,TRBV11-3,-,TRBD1,TGTGCCAGCAGCTTAGGACAGGGGTTCACAGATACGCAGTATTTT,CASSLGQGFTDTQYF
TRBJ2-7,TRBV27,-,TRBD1,TGTGCCAGCAGTTTGGTGGGACAGGGGAAGTACGAGCAGTACTTC,CASSLVGQGKYEQYF
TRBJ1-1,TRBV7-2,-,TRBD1,TGTGCCAGCAGCTCCGGACAGGGACAAAAAGCTTTCTTT,CASSSGQGQKAFF
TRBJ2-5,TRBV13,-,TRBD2,TGTGCCAGCAGCTTCCGATGGACTAGCGGCCAAGAGACCCAGTACTTC,CASSFRWTSGQETQYF
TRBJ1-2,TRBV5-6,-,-,TGTGCCAGCAGCTTTTCAGGGTTCTATGGCTACACCTTC,CASSFSGFYGYTF
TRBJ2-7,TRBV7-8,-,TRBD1,TGTGCCAGCAGCTATGGCCCGGGACAGATCACATACGAGCAGTACTTC,CASSYGPGQITYEQYF
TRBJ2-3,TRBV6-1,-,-,TGTGCCAGCAGTGAGGGGACAACTGGGACTACGCAGTATTTT,CASSEGTTGTTQYF